One and the same sample provided the 22 T cell receptor beta chains below, sequenced in a study of regulatory T cells in long-lasting Graves disease (dated by TCRdb to about 2021). Library preparation employed multiplex PCR. The sequencer listed for this sample is Illumina HiSeq 4000. CDR3 regions were amplified by Arm-PCR with iRepertoire HTBI primers to construct TCR beta libraries. The public reads were run again by TCRdb, first through fastp at Q25 and then through MiXCR, and only productive beta chains were kept. Under each unique CDR3 protein, matching rows form one entry showing the most common genes and DNA. This sample has 400,000 to 450,000 distinct CDR3 sequences in its table, and around 14% of those were observed once. Over 15% of the sample is held by the ten biggest clonotypes. The time point label, as the study defines it: newly diagnosed GD, antithyroid drugs for less than 3 months. RNA was extracted from PBMCs in TRIzol for both TCR sequencing and RNA sequencing.

These data were also filed under a second study, of T cells in Graves' hyperthyroidism and ophthalmopathy.

Sequences were derived from peripheral blood mononuclear cells (PBMCs), sampled at new diagnosis, from a patient treated with antithyroid drugs. The source is a woman under 40 with Graves disease. Donor details come from another sample of the same person, matched by shared clones.

In its sample, this clonotype was seen a few times. The J gene is TRBJ1-2, the V gene TRBV20-1, with TRBD1 as a possible D gene (5 bases). This CDR3 spans 13 amino acids. Germline CDR1 is DFQATT and CDR2 is SNEGSKA (reference sequence). Deletions cut 6 bases from V and 7 bases from J, with 18 bases between. The CDR3 nucleotides read TGCAGTGCCCACATGGAGGGGTCCGGTGGCTACACCTTC. Protein product: CSAHMEGSGGYTF.

This clonotype was seen repeatedly, ten times or more. The junction departs from the called germline gene at one end, perhaps through a read error. This rearrangement joins TRBV24-1 to TRBJ2-7, with TRBD2 identical over 11 bases. The CDR3 totals 20 residues. Germline CDR1 and CDR2: KGHDR and SFDVKD. CDR3 in DNA: TGTGCCACCAGTGAGACCCCCAGGGACCTGGGACTAGCGGACTCCAACGAGCAGTACTTC. Translating it yields CATSETPRDLGLADSNEQYF.

This clonotype was detected many times. The chain joins TRBV12-3 or TRBV12-4 to TRBJ1-1, with 7 bases matching TRBD1. There are 13 residues in the CDR3. Trimming cost V 1 base and J 6 bases; bases outside gene matches: 2. The CDR3 loop reads CASSLGDRAEAFF. Here the CDR3 DNA reads TGTGCCAGCAGTTTAGGAGACAGGGCTGAAGCTTTCTTT.

This clonotype was found many times. V gene TRBV3-1 combines with J gene TRBJ2-1; 9 bases are shared with TRBD2. The V gene end was trimmed by 4 bases and the J gene end by 6 bases; junction bases not matched to a gene: 28. The CDR3 runs to 22 residues. CDR1 LGHDT and CDR2 YNNKEL come from the germline V gene (reference sequence). CDR3 sequence: CASSRPDSLAGDIWWRGNEQFF. Here the CDR3 DNA reads TGTGCCAGCAGCCGTCCTGACTCCTTAGCGGGAGATATTTGGTGGAGGGGCAATGAGCAGTTCTTC.

This clonotype has ten or more counts. The rearrangement joins TRBV19 to TRBJ1-5; D may be TRBD1 (6 bases). The CDR3 runs 13 residues. Germline V gene data show CDR1 as LNHDA and CDR2 as SQIVND (reference sequence). Trimming cost V 5 bases and J 4 bases, with 9 bases left between them. This CDR3 is CASSPRGNQPQHF. The CDR3 DNA reads TGTGCCAGTAGTCCCAGGGGAAATCAGCCCCAGCATTTT.

This clonotype was counted many times. The V gene is TRBV12-3 or TRBV12-4, the J gene TRBJ1-1; TRBD1 is a possible D gene (5 bases). The ends were cut back, 3 bases at V and 7 bases at J, with 9 bases in the middle. The CDR3 is made up of 12 amino acids. The CDR3 region is CASSLAGVEAFF. As DNA, the CDR3 is TGTGCCAGCAGTTTGGCGGGGGTTGAAGCTTTCTTT.

This clonotype turned up a few times. The gene calls are TRBV24-1 and TRBJ2-2; no firm D call. This CDR3 is built from 14 residues. Trimming pared 4 bases from V and 2 bases from J, leaving 7 bases between. Germline lookup yields CDR1 KGHDR and CDR2 SFDVKD. The CDR3 region is CATSDGTNTGELFF. The DNA for the CDR3 is TGTGCCACCAGTGACGGAACAAACACCGGGGAGCTGTTTTTT.

J is TRBJ1-2 and V is TRBV20-1; a weak D match, TRBD1 (6 bases). Germline CDR1 reads DFQATT; CDR2 reads SNEGSKA (reference sequence). Trimming removed 5 bases at V and 3 bases at J, with 13 bases between. This CDR3 region has 13 residues. The CDR3 loop is CSAAPGGHYGYTF. The CDR3 DNA reads as TGCAGTGCTGCCCCCGGGGGGCACTATGGCTACACCTTC.

This clonotype was seen at least ten times. The chain joins TRBV18 to TRBJ2-7; D ambiguous. The CDR3 spans 14 residues. Trimming left V 1 base short and J 5 bases short, with 12 bases between. Per the germline V gene, CDR1 is KGHSH and CDR2 is LQKENI. The CDR3 loop reads CASSPQSGTNEQYF. CDR3 nucleotide sequence: TGTGCCAGCTCACCACAGTCTGGTACGAACGAGCAGTACTTC.

This clonotype showed up just a few times. This chain uses TRBV20-1 with TRBJ2-2; D unresolved. The V gene's germline CDR1 is DFQATT and CDR2 SNEGSKA (reference sequence). The CDR3 is 11 residues long. The V gene lost 3 bases and the J gene lost 4 bases, with 3 bases spanning the gap. CDR3 residues: CSASTTGELFF. Written as DNA, the CDR3 is TGCAGTGCTAGTACCACCGGGGAGCTGTTTTTT.

This clonotype was counted ten times or more. The genes are TRBV18 and TRBJ2-7, with D unclear. V lost 3 bases and J lost 6, with 9 bases in between. Germline V lookup: CDR1 KGHSH, CDR2 LQKENI. This CDR3 has 12 amino acids. This chain's CDR3 is CASSPKGGEQYF. DNA of the CDR3: TGTGCCAGCTCACCCAAGGGCGGCGAGCAGTACTTC.

With respect to this clonotype: A much larger clone sits a single nucleotide away, making a read error possible. This chain joins TRBV2 and TRBJ2-4; D not resolved. The J call may not be correct, given that the DNA end is closer to TRBJ2-1. This CDR3 comprises 13 residues. Germline V gene data show CDR1 as SNHLY and CDR2 as FYNNEI. The CDR3 DNA is TGTGCCAGCAGTGCGCTCGTTATGTACGAGCAGTTCTTC. Translation gives CASSALVMYEQFF.

The V and J genes are TRBV2 and TRBJ1-5; maybe TRBD1 (6 bases). V was shortened by 2 bases and J by 7 bases, with 15 bases between the two germline ends. The CDR3 has 15 amino acids. Germline CDR1 reads SNHLY; CDR2 reads FYNNEI. Written as DNA, the CDR3 is TGTGCCAGCAGTGAATTCGGGGGGCTAGGGCAGCCCCAGCATTTT. Amino acids: CASSEFGGLGQPQHF.

In its sample, this clonotype was seen many times. J is TRBJ2-1 and V is TRBV19; a possible D gene is TRBD2 (5 bases). This CDR3 has 15 amino acids. V shed 7 bases and J shed 2 bases, with 15 bases lying between them. CDR1 is LNHDA, CDR2 SQIVND, per germline (reference sequence). CDR3 DNA: TGTGCCAGTAAGCCGGGGTGGGAGACCTACAATGAGCAGTTCTTC. Translation: CASKPGWETYNEQFF.

CDR3 protein: CASSRGTSGIYVSGELFF. For the CDR3, the DNA is TGTGCCAGCAGTCGGGGGACTAGCGGGATTTATGTCTCCGGGGAGCTGTTTTTT. J is TRBJ2-2 and V is TRBV12-3 or TRBV12-4; 13 bases map to TRBD2. The ends lost 5 bases at V and 6 bases at J; junction bases unmatched: 12. This CDR3 comprises 18 residues.

The sample holds many counts of this clonotype. This chain connects TRBV27 to TRBJ2-7, with D perhaps matching TRBD2 (5 bases). Trimming pared 7 bases from V and 2 bases from J, leaving 18 bases between. This CDR3 contains 15 residues. Germline CDR1 is MNHEY and CDR2 is SMNVEV (reference sequence). CDR3 coding DNA: TGTGCCAGCACCCCGGGATACCATTATCCCTACGAGCAGTACTTC. Its protein product is CASTPGYHYPYEQYF.

A remark on this clonotype: A much larger clone differs from this one at a single base, so this may be a read error. The chain joins TRBV30 to TRBJ2-3; D gene uncertain. Germline V gene sequence: CDR1 GTSNPN, CDR2 SVGIG (reference sequence). CDR3 length: 14 residues. Trimming left V 4 bases short and J 4 bases short, with 15 bases between. As DNA, the CDR3 is TGTGCCTGGACTGTAGCCCTTAACTCAGATACGCAGTATTTT. This sequence encodes CAWTVALNSDTQYF.

The chain's CDR3 is CASSPRKKNYNEQFF. The CDR3, as DNA: TGTGCCAGCAGCCCCCGAAAGAAGAATTACAATGAGCAGTTCTTC. The V gene is TRBV7-2, the J gene TRBJ2-1; D gene ambiguous. V was pared by 5 bases and J by 4 bases, with 15 bases between. The germline V gene has CDR1 SGHTA and CDR2 FQGNSA. The CDR3 covers 15 residues.

In this sample, this clonotype turned up a few times. V and J are TRBV29-1 and TRBJ2-7; 10 nucleotides align to TRBD2. The CDR3 consists of 13 residues. Germline V gene lookup returns CDR1 SQVTM and CDR2 ANQGSEA. The junction had 3 bases not matched to a gene; V was cut back by 4 bases and J by 3 bases. The CDR3 nucleotides read TGCAGCGTTGTACTAGCGGGACACTACGAGCAGTACTTC. It codes for CSVVLAGHYEQYF.

To note about this clonotype: This may come from a read error, since a much larger clone is one base off. The CDR3 loop reads CAESAGQPYNEQYF. Written as DNA, the CDR3 is TGTGCCGAGTCTGCAGGACAGCCGTACAATGAGCAGTACTTC. The chain joins TRBV28 to TRBJ2-4; a possible D gene is TRBD1 (6 bases). The CDR3 runs to 14 residues. Trimming removed 11 bases at V and 13 bases at J, with 27 bases between. CDR1 and CDR2 from the germline V gene are MDHEN and SYDVKM. The full variable domain, completed using reference TRBV28 and TRBJ2-4, is DVKVTQSSRYLVKRTGEKVFLECVQDMDHENMFWYRQDPGLGLRLIYFSYDVKMKEKGDIPEGYSVSREKKERFSLILESASTNQTSMYLCAESAGQPYNEQYFGAGTRLSVL.

This clonotype has just a few counts. V gene TRBV6-1 combines with J gene TRBJ2-2, with 9 bases lining up with TRBD1. V was clipped by 9 bases and J by 6 bases; unmatched bases: 5. This CDR3 spans 13 amino acids. Germline CDR1 is MNHNS and CDR2 is SASEGT. CDR3 sequence (DNA): TGTGCCAGGGGACAGGGAGGGTCCGGGGAGCTGTTTTTT. Protein: CARGQGGSGELFF.

This clonotype has a count of ten or more. V is TRBV7-9 and J is TRBJ1-1, with a possible D match to TRBD1 (5 bases). V was pared by 3 bases and J by 1 base, with 6 bases between. The germline V gene encodes CDR1 SEHNR and CDR2 FQNEAQ (reference sequence). CDR3 length equals 13 residues. The CDR3: CASSFQGNTEAFF. The CDR3 region has the DNA TGTGCCAGCAGCTTCCAGGGGAACACTGAAGCTTTCTTT.